This T cell receptor beta chain was captured in a study of blood T cell repertoires in COVID-19. Study details: Some COVID-19 samples were acute and others convalescent; all came from the United States, Italy and Spain.

The Seattle patients, enrolled during active infection, were followed longitudinally. Original methodology: Amplification from reference gene primers served as the basis for estimated nucleated cell counts. Method: immunoSEQ multiplex PCR; TCRdb's copy keeps in-frame clones and lacks some. V, J and clone size are those of that table, while D and trimming were read from the DNA. This table holds about 240,000 clones, roughly 86% found once. Sequenced material: peripheral blood. The TCR was taken from a woman in her forties or fifties with COVID-19, enrolled during active disease.

CDR3 in amino acids: CASSGRTGGIETQYF. The CDR3 nucleotides are TGTGCCAGTAGTGGGAGGACAGGGGGAATTGAGACCCAGTACTTC. The chain is built from TRBV19 and TRBJ2-5; 10 bases match TRBD1. V lost 5 bases, J lost 5 bases, and 8 bases stayed unmatched. The germline gives CDR1 LNHDA, CDR2 SQIVND (reference sequence). This CDR3 has 15 amino acids.